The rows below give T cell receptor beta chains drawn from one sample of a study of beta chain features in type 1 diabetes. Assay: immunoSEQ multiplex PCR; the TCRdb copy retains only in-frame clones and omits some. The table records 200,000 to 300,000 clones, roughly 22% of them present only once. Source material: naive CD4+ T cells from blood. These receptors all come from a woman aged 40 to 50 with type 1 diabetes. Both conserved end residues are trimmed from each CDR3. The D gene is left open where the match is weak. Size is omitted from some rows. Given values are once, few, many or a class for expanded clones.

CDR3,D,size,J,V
ASSPPDRNAEAF,NA,NA,TRBJ1-1,TRBV28
ASSWGDRAYNEQF,TRBD1,few,TRBJ2-1,TRBV11-3
SVGEPGETQY,NA,few,TRBJ2-5,TRBV29-1
ASSPSSSGNTIY,NA,NA,TRBJ1-3,TRBV18
ASSPQTSGTYNEQF,TRBD2,few,TRBJ2-1,TRBV9
SGDRGENNEQF,TRBD1,few,TRBJ2-1,TRBV29-1
ASSQDWEGKLF,NA,NA,TRBJ1-4,TRBV4-3
AGQRGQDYGYT,TRBD1,few,TRBJ1-2,TRBV13
ASSGGSSYNEQF,NA,NA,TRBJ2-1,TRBV7-9
ASTTPREGVAGYT,NA,NA,TRBJ1-2,TRBV19
ASSLAREIYGYT,NA,NA,TRBJ1-2,TRBV7-2
SVDRGFFGAF,NA,few,TRBJ1-1,TRBV29-1
AISESRSAGDIQY,TRBD2,NA,TRBJ2-4,TRBV10-3
ASSQSDYGGQPQH,NA,few,TRBJ1-5,TRBV4-3
ASSSSGGQQF,TRBD2,NA,TRBJ2-1,TRBV5-6
ASRVRGTRAGANVLT,TRBD1,few,TRBJ2-6,TRBV27
ASSLRTEYNEQF,NA,NA,TRBJ2-1,TRBV7-3
AIRGGESSYNSPLH,NA,few,TRBJ1-6,TRBV10-3
ASSLGGTFPREAF,NA,NA,TRBJ1-1,TRBV7-8
ASSVVGGASWDEQF,NA,few,TRBJ2-1,TRBV9
SVDGGRRYGYT,NA,NA,TRBJ1-2,TRBV29-1
ASRPGSTDTQY,NA,few,TRBJ2-3,TRBV6-6
SASPGLDIQY,TRBD2,few,TRBJ2-4,TRBV29-1
AWSVGGAYEQY,NA,NA,TRBJ2-7,TRBV30
ASSLALGELF,NA,few,TRBJ2-2,TRBV7-3
SVHLNRAAEAF,NA,NA,TRBJ1-1,TRBV29-1
ASGNNRGGGETQY,NA,few,TRBJ2-5,TRBV28
ASTPEVRTEAF,NA,NA,TRBJ1-1,TRBV19
ASSQDPAGSSGYT,NA,NA,TRBJ1-2,TRBV4-1
ASSPSGAPGNTEAF,NA,NA,TRBJ1-1,TRBV4-1
ASSQDSQPPY,NA,NA,TRBJ2-5,TRBV4-3
ASSRRAQGKNEQF,NA,NA,TRBJ2-1,TRBV7-2
ASRPQGSETQY,NA,few,TRBJ2-5,TRBV11-2
ASSLGDSVEQY,NA,few,TRBJ2-7,TRBV11-3
ASSWDRGQGQY,TRBD1,few,TRBJ2-7,TRBV7-9
ASSPPGSSYNEQF,NA,NA,TRBJ2-1,TRBV7-2
ASSIGGVETQY,NA,once,TRBJ2-5,TRBV19
ASFRGYNSPLH,NA,NA,TRBJ1-6,TRBV2
ASSHDMGADEQY,NA,NA,TRBJ2-7,TRBV5-6
ASSQEWGRADTEAF,NA,few,TRBJ1-1,TRBV4-3
SHDASSGTQY,NA,NA,TRBJ2-5,TRBV29-1
ASSIWGPTEKLF,NA,few,TRBJ1-4,TRBV19
GMKGQGVNYGYT,TRBD1,few,TRBJ1-2,TRBV29-1
ASSVKGSGEAF,NA,few,TRBJ1-1,TRBV9
ASSQDRQGSNQPQH,NA,few,TRBJ1-5,TRBV4-1
ASSQEAGKSPLH,NA,NA,TRBJ1-6,TRBV4-3
ASRSTGRGKLF,TRBD1,NA,TRBJ1-4,TRBV6-5
ASSRGIGGSYT,NA,few,TRBJ1-2,TRBV2
ASSTDRAEVCT,TRBD1,NA,TRBJ1-2,TRBV6-5
ASMGAAIPPADIQY,NA,NA,TRBJ2-4,TRBV28
ASSQERETVYEQY,TRBD2,NA,TRBJ2-7,TRBV4-2
ASSFGTGDGYT,TRBD1,NA,TRBJ1-2,TRBV5-8
ASSALAGGQTGELF,TRBD2,few,TRBJ2-2,TRBV5-4
ASSQVGGPSSQQY,TRBD2,NA,TRBJ2-7,TRBV4-2
ASSSRSSTDTQY,NA,NA,TRBJ2-3,TRBV7-9
AWSRGQGGLRDTQY,TRBD1,NA,TRBJ2-3,TRBV30
ASSLDTSYEQY,NA,NA,TRBJ2-7,TRBV27
ASSHGRGTYNEQF,NA,few,TRBJ2-1,TRBV23-1
ASSKGQGSLYQETQY,TRBD1,few,TRBJ2-5,TRBV9
ASSLWALDEQF,NA,few,TRBJ2-1,TRBV5-4